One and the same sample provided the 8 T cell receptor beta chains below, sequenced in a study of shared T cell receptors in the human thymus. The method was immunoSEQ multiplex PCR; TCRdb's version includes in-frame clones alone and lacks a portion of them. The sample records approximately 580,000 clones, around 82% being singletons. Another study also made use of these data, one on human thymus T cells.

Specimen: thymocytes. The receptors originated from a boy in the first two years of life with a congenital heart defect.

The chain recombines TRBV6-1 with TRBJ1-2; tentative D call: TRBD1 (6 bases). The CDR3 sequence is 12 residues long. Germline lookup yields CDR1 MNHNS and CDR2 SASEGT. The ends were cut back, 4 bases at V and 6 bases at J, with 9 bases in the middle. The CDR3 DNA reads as TGTGCCAGCAGTGCGTACAGGGATGGCTACACCTTC. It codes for CASSAYRDGYTF.

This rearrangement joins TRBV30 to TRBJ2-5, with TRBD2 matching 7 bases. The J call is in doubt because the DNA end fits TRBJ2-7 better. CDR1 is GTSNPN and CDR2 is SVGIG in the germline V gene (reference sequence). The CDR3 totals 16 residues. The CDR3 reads CAWTTGRGGTSYEQYF. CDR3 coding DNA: TGTGCCTGGACCACCGGTAGGGGAGGGACCTCCTACGAGCAGTACTTC.

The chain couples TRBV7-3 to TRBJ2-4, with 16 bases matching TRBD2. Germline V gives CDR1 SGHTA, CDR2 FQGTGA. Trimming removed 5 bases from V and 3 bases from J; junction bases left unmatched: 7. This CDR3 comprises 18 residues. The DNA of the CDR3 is TGTGCCAGCAGCCCGGGACTAGCGGGAGGGCCGGGCAAAAACATTCAGTACTTC. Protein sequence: CASSPGLAGGPGKNIQYF.

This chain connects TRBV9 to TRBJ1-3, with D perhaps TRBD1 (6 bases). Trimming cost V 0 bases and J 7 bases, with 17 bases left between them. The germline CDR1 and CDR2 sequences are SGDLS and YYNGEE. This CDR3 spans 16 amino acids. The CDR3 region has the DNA TGTGCCAGCAGCGTAGGGGGGCAAGGGAACCCTAACACCATATATTTT. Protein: CASSVGGQGNPNTIYF. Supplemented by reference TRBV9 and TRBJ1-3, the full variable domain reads DSGVTQTPKHLITATGQRVTLRCSPRSGDLSVYWYQQSLDQGLQFLIQYYNGEERAKGNILERFSAQQFPDLHSELNLSSLELGDSALYFCASSVGGQGNPNTIYFGEGSWLTVV.

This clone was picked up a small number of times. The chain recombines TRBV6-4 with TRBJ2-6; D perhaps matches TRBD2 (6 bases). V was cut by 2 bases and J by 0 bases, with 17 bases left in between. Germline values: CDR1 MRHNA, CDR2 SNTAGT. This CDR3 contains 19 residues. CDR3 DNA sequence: TGTGCCAGCAGTGACGGTCCGCGGGGCCCCACCTCTGGGGCCAACGTCCTGACTTTC. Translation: CASSDGPRGPTSGANVLTF.

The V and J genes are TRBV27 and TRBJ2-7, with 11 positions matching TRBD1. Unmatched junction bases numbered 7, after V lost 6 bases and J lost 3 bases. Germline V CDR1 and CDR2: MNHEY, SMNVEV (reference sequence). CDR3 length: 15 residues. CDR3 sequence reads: CASSPGQGDLYEQYF. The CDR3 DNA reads TGTGCCAGCAGCCCGGGACAGGGGGACCTCTACGAGCAGTACTTC.

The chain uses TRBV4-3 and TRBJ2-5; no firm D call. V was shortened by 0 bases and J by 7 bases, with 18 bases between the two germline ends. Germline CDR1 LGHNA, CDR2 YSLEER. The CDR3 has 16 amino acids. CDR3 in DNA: TGCGCCAGCAGCCAAGAGGTTAGACTCCCGGTAGGGACCCAGTACTTC. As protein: CASSQEVRLPVGTQYF.

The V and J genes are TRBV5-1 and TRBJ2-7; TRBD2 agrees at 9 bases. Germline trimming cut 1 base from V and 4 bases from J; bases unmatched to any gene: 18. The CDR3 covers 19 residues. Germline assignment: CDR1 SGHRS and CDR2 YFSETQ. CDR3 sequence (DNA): TGCGCCAGCAGCTTGAAGGGAGTAGCGGGAGCGCCCTCTGTGTACGAGCAGTACTTC. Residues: CASSLKGVAGAPSVYEQYF.